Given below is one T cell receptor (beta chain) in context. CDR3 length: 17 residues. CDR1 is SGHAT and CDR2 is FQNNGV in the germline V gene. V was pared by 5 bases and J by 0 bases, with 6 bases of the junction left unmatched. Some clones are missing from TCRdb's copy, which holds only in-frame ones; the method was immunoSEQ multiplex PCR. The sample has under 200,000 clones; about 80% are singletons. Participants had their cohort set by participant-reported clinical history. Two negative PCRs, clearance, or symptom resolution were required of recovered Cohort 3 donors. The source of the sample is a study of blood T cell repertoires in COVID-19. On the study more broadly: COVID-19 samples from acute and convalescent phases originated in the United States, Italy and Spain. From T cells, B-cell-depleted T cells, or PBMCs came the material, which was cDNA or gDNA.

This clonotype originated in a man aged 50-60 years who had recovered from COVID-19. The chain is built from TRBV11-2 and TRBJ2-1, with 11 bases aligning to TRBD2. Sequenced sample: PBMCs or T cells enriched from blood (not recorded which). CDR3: CASSPYSGGDSYNEQFF. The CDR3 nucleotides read TGTGCCAGCAGCCCGTATAGCGGGGGGGACTCCTACAATGAGCAGTTCTTC.